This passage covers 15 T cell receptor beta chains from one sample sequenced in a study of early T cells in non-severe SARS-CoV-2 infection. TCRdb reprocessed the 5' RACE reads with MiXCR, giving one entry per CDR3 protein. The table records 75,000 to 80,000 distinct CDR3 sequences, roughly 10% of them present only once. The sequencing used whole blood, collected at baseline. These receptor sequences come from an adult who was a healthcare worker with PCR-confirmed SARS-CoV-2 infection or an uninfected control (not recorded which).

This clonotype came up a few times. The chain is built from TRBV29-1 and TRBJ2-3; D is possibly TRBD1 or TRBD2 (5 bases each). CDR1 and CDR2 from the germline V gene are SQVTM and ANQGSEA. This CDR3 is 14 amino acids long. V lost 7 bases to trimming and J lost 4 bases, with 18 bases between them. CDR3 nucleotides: TGCAGCGGTGGGGGACCTACGGGATCAGATACGCAGTATTTT. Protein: CSGGGPTGSDTQYF.

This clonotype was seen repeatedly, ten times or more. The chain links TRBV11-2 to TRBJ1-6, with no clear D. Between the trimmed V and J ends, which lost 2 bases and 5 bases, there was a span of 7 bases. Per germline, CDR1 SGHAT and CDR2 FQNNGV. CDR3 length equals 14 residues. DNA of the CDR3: TGTGCCAGCAGCTTATATTCTAATAATTCACCCCTCCACTTT. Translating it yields CASSLYSNNSPLHF.

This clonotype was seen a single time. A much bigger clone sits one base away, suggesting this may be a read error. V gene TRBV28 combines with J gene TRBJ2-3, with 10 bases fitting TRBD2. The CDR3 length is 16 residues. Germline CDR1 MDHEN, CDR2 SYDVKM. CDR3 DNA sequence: TGTGCCGGCAGTTCCACTACTAGCGGGGCCACAGATACGCAGTATTTT. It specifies CAGSSTTSGATDTQYF. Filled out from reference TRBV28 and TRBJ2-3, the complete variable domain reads DVKVTQSSRYLVKRTGEKVFLECVQDMDHENMFWYRQDPGLGLRLIYFSYDVKMKEKGDIPEGYSVSREKKERFSLILESASTNQTSMYLCAGSSTTSGATDTQYFGPGTRLTVL.

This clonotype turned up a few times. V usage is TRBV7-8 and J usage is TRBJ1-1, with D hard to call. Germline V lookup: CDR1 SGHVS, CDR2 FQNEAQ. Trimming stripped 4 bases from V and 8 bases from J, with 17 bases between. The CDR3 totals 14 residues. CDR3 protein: CASSSKDRKGEAFF. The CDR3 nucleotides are TGTGCCAGCAGCTCGAAAGACCGGAAAGGAGAAGCTTTCTTT.

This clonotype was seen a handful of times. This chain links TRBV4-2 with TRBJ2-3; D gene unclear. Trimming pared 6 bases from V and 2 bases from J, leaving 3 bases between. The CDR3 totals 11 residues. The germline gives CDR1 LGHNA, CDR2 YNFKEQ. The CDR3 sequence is CASRTTDTQYF. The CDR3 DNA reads TGTGCCAGCAGGACCACAGATACGCAGTATTTT.

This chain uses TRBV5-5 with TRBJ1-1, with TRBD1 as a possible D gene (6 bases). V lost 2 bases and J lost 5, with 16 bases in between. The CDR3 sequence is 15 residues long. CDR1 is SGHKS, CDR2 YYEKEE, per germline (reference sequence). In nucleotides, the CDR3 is TGTGCCAGCAGCTTACAGGGACCTGAGATTACTGAAGCTTTCTTT. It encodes CASSLQGPEITEAFF. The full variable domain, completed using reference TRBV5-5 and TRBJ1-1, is DAGVTQSPTHLIKTRGQQVTLRCSPISGHKSVSWYQQVLGQGPQFIFQYYEKEERGRGNFPDRFSARQFPNYSSELNVNALLLGDSALYLCASSLQGPEITEAFFGQGTRLTVV.

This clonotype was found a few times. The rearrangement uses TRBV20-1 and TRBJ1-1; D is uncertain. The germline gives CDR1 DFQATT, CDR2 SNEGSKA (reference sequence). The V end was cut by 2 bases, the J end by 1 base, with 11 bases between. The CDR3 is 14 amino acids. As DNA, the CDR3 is TGCAGTGCTAGAATCCCAATCGGGAACACTGAAGCTTTCTTT. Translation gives CSARIPIGNTEAFF.

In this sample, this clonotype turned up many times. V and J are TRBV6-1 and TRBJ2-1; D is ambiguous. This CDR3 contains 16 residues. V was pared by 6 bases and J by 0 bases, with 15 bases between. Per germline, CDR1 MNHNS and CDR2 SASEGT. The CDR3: CASRRAALSSYNEQFF. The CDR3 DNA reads TGTGCCAGCAGAAGGGCGGCCCTTTCCTCCTACAATGAGCAGTTCTTC.

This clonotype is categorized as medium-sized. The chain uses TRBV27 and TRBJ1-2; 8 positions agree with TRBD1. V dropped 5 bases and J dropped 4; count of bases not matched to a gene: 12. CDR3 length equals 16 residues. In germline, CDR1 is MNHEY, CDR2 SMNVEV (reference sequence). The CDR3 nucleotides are TGTGCCAGCAGTCCGATCTTATACAGGGGGGCCTATGGCTACACCTTC. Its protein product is CASSPILYRGAYGYTF.

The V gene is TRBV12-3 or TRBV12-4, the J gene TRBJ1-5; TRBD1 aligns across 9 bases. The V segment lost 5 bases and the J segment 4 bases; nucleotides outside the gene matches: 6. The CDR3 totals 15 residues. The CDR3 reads CASSHGTGRNQPQHF. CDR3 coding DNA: TGTGCCAGCAGTCACGGGACAGGGCGGAATCAGCCCCAGCATTTT.

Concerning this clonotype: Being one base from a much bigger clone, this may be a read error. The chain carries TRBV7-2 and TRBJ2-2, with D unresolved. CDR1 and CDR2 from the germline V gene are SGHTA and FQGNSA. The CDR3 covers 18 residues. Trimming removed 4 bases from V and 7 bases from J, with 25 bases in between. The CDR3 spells CASSSHPPWGVGIGELFF. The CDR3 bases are TGTGCCAGCAGCTCACACCCTCCTTGGGGTGTCGGTATCGGGGAGCTGTTTTTT.

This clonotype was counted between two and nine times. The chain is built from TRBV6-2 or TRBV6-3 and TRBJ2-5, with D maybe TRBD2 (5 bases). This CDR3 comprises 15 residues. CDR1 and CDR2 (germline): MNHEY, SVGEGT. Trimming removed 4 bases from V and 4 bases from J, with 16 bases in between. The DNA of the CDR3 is TGTGCCAGCAGTTCCGGATCGGGGATCGTAGAGACCCAGTACTTC. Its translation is CASSSGSGIVETQYF.

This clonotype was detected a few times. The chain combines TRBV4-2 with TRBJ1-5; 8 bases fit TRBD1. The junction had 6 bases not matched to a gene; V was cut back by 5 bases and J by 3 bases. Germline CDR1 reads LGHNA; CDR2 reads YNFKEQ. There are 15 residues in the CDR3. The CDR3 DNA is TGTGCCAGCAGCTCCCAGGGGGCTAACAATCAGCCCCAGCATTTT. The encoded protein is CASSSQGANNQPQHF.

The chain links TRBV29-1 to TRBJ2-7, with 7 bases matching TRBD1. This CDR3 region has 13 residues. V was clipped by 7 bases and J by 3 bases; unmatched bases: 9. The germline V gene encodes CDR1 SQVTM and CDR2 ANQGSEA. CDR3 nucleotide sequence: TGCAGCGCCGAGGACAGGTCGAACTACGAGCAGTACTTC. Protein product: CSAEDRSNYEQYF.

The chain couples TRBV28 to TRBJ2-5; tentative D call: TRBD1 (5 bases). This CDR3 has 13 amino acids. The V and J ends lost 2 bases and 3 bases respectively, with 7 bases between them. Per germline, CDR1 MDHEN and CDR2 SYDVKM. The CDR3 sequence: CASSLGREETQYF. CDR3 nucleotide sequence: TGTGCCAGCAGTTTAGGCAGGGAAGAGACCCAGTACTTC.